The next 3 T cell receptor beta chains were all read from a single sample in a study of OX40 agonist ivuxolimab in advanced cancers. Clones were read by immunoSEQ multiplex PCR, and TCRdb kept only the in-frame ones, dropping some. The sample shows around 20,000 clones, roughly 70% of them seen only once. The sample was CD4+ or CD8+ T cells sorted from blood, taken in a trial of the OX40 agonist ivuxolimab. Receptors were obtained from an adult with an advanced solid tumor such as melanoma, head and neck, liver or kidney cancer.

The rearrangement links TRBV6-5 to TRBJ1-6, with 8 positions matching TRBD1. From germline, CDR1 is MNHEY and CDR2 SVGAGI. The CDR3 is 15 amino acids. The ends lost 6 bases at V and 3 bases at J; junction bases unmatched: 4. This CDR3 reads CASRLQGGYNSPLHF. As DNA, the CDR3 is TGTGCCAGCAGGCTACAGGGGGGCTATAATTCACCCCTCCACTTT.

The J gene is TRBJ2-3, the V gene TRBV7-9; D unresolved. In germline, CDR1 is SEHNR, CDR2 FQNEAQ (reference sequence). The length of the CDR3 is 15 residues. Trimming removed 1 base from V and 6 bases from J, with 14 bases in between. DNA of the CDR3: TGTGCCAGCAGCTTAGACTTGGACCCGAGGGATACGCAGTATTTT. This translates into CASSLDLDPRDTQYF. Full variable domain (missing parts from reference TRBV7-9 and TRBJ2-3): DTGVSQNPRHKITKRGQNVTFRCDPISEHNRLYWYRQTLGQGPEFLTYFQNEAQLEKSRLLSDRFSAERPKGSFSTLEIQRTEQGDSAMYLCASSLDLDPRDTQYFGPGTRLTVL.

The rearrangement uses TRBV9 and TRBJ2-1; 8 positions match TRBD2. Germline V CDR1 and CDR2: SGDLS, YYNGEE. With V trimmed by 3 bases and J by 2 bases, 4 bases remained unmatched. The CDR3 has 15 residues. CDR3 sequence: CASSDTSGAYNEQFF. The CDR3 region has the DNA TGTGCCAGCAGCGACACTAGCGGAGCCTACAATGAGCAGTTCTTC.